Listed here are 32 T cell receptor beta chains from one sample, sequenced in a study of regulatory and conventional T cells in RAG deficiency. Sequencing was performed with immunoSEQ multiplex PCR; in TCRdb, only in-frame clones are kept and a portion is missing. The repertoire includes around 7,000 clones, approximately 89% of them detected once, and 1.1% to 1.5% sits in the top ten. The sorted regulatory T cells were CD4+, CD25-high and CD127-low, with genomic DNA sequenced. The sample was also reused in another study, on regulatory T cells. According to that study: The primer mix had 52 TRBV and 13 TRBJ primers.

Sequencing used CD127- CD25+ CD4+ Tregs sorted from blood. These receptors were obtained from a human donor in good health.

Concerning this clone: One end of the junction varies from germline; a read error may be responsible. The CDR3 nucleotides read TGTGTCACCAGCACCGGACAGGGGGCTTACTATGGCTACACCTTC. Translating gives CVTSTGQGAYYGYTF. This sequence joins TRBV15 and TRBJ1-2; 11 nucleotides agree with TRBD1. Germline-derived CDR1 and CDR2 are LNHNV and YYDKDF (reference sequence). The CDR3 spans 15 residues.

The V and J genes are TRBV7-3 and TRBJ2-2; 7 bases match TRBD2. V was pared by 1 base and J by 6 bases, with 5 bases of the junction left unmatched. Germline lookup yields CDR1 SGHTA and CDR2 FQGTGA. The CDR3 is 15 amino acids. The DNA for the CDR3 is TGTGCCAGCAGCTTAAGTCCGAGCGGGGCCGGGGAGCTGTTTTTT. It encodes CASSLSPSGAGELFF.

In regard to this clone: This same CDR3 is encoded by further DNA sequences in the sample. V and J are TRBV5-1 and TRBJ1-2; 7 bases are a match to TRBD1. CDR1 and CDR2 from the germline V gene are SGHRS and YFSETQ. The ends lost 0 bases at V and 2 bases at J; junction bases unmatched: 4. This CDR3 contains 15 residues. In DNA, the CDR3 is TGCGCCAGCAGCTTGGCGGCAGGGGGGAACTATGGCTACACCTTC. Amino acids: CASSLAAGGNYGYTF.

The rearrangement links TRBV6-5 to TRBJ1-1; D is unresolved. Germline V gene sequence: CDR1 MNHEY, CDR2 SVGAGI. This CDR3 is 14 amino acids long. Trimming took 1 base from V and 4 from J, leaving 10 bases between them. The CDR3 here is CASSYFSGSTEAFF. DNA of the CDR3: TGTGCCAGCAGTTACTTCTCCGGGAGCACTGAAGCTTTCTTT.

This chain uses TRBV6-6 with TRBJ2-5, with TRBD1 as a possible D gene (5 bases). Germline V gene lookup returns CDR1 MNHNY and CDR2 SVGAGI (reference sequence). Trimming cost V 2 bases and J 5 bases, with 9 bases left between them. The CDR3 runs 13 residues. CDR3 loop: CASSYGARETQYF. In nucleotides, the CDR3 is TGTGCCAGCAGTTACGGGGCCCGGGAGACCCAGTACTTC.

Only a few counts were recorded for this clone. The chain uses TRBV5-4 and TRBJ2-5; 11 bases fit TRBD2. J lost 2 bases, V lost 0 bases, and 3 bases had no gene match. The V gene's germline CDR1 is SGHNT and CDR2 YYREEE (reference sequence). This CDR3 spans 16 amino acids. The DNA for the CDR3 is TGTGCCAGCAGCTTGGCCCTAGCGGGGGGACAAGAGACCCAGTACTTC. Translating gives CASSLALAGGQETQYF.

This clone was recorded once. The CDR3 nucleotides are TGTGCCAGCAGCTTAGGGACAGGGGGGACCTATGGCTACACCTTC. Translation: CASSLGTGGTYGYTF. The chain combines TRBV7-6 with TRBJ1-2; 10 nucleotides line up with TRBD1. There are 15 residues in the CDR3. V lost 1 base, J lost 4 bases, and 3 bases stayed unmatched. Germline V gene data show CDR1 as SGHVS and CDR2 as FNYEAQ. Full variable domain (missing parts from reference TRBV7-6 and TRBJ1-2): GAGVSQSPRYKVTKRGQDVALRCDPISGHVSLYWYRQALGQGPEFLTYFNYEAQQDKSGLPNDRFSAERPEGSISTLTIQRTEQRDSAMYRCASSLGTGGTYGYTFGSGTRLTVV.

The chain has TRBV6-5 and TRBJ2-5, with no clear D. V shed 8 bases and J shed 4 bases, with 14 bases lying between them. In germline, CDR1 is MNHEY, CDR2 SVGAGI. The CDR3 loop spans 13 amino acids. The CDR3 DNA is TGTGCCAGCGGATCAGGCTCCCGAGAGACCCAGTACTTC. Its translation is CASGSGSRETQYF.

This clone was found once. The chain is built from TRBV4-3 and TRBJ2-5; 7 bases agree with TRBD2. V lost 1 base, J lost 5 bases, and 7 bases stayed unmatched. This CDR3 comprises 15 residues. The germline CDR1 and CDR2 sequences are LGHNA and YSLEER. CDR3 DNA sequence: TGCGCCAGCAGCCAAGGCTCGTGGGGAGGGGAGACCCAGTACTTC. It encodes CASSQGSWGGETQYF.

The CDR3: CASSPTGGPSYEQYF. The DNA of the CDR3 is TGTGCCAGCTCGCCGACAGGGGGTCCCTCCTACGAGCAGTACTTC. This chain joins TRBV18 and TRBJ2-7; 9 bases align to TRBD1. The V and J ends lost 6 bases and 0 bases, in that order; junction bases with no gene match: 6. Looked up from germline, CDR1 is KGHSH and CDR2 is LQKENI. This CDR3 has 15 amino acids.

This clone was picked up a small number of times. The chain uses TRBV11-2 and TRBJ2-2; possibly TRBD1 for D (7 bases). The CDR3 has 18 amino acids. Germline V CDR1 and CDR2: SGHAT, FQNNGV. With 3 bases removed from V and 7 bases from J, the gap between germline ends came to 24 bases. The CDR3 here is CASSFRVGGQNIIGELFF. CDR3 DNA sequence: TGTGCCAGCAGCTTTAGAGTGGGGGGACAGAATATTATCGGGGAGCTGTTTTTT.

This chain links TRBV30 with TRBJ1-3; no firm D call. The CDR3 runs 12 residues. Germline V CDR1 and CDR2: GTSNPN, SVGIG (reference sequence). Trimming cost V 2 bases and J 4 bases, with 6 bases left between them. The CDR3 region has the DNA TGTGCCTGGAGTCCACAGGGAAACACCATATATTTT. Translated: CAWSPQGNTIYF.

The gene calls are TRBV7-3 and TRBJ2-2, with a tentative D call TRBD2 (6 bases). This CDR3 comprises 15 residues. Germline loops: CDR1 SGHTA, CDR2 FQGTGA. Trimming took off 5 bases at V and 0 bases at J, with 10 bases between the two ends. CDR3 in amino acids: CASSPGLTNTGELFF. CDR3 nucleotide sequence: TGTGCCAGCAGCCCGGGACTCACGAACACCGGGGAGCTGTTTTTT. Full variable domain (outside the CDR3, taken from reference TRBV7-3 and TRBJ2-2): GAGVSQTPSNKVTEKGKYVELRCDPISGHTALYWYRQSLGQGPEFLIYFQGTGAADDSGLPNDRFFAVRPEGSVSTLKIQRTERGDSAVYLCASSPGLTNTGELFFGEGSRLTVL.

This clone was seen a few times. This chain links TRBV27 with TRBJ2-2, with a tentative D call TRBD1 (5 bases). V gave up 3 bases and J gave up 3 bases, with 8 bases separating them. This CDR3 is 14 amino acids long. In germline, CDR1 is MNHEY, CDR2 SMNVEV (reference sequence). CDR3 DNA sequence: TGTGCCAGCAGTTTGGCGACAGACACCGGGGAGCTGTTTTTT. Protein: CASSLATDTGELFF.

This chain links TRBV7-2 with TRBJ2-7, with 7 bases fitting TRBD1. This CDR3 has 13 residues. With 3 bases clipped from V and 3 bases from J, the junction kept 2 bases outside the gene matches. Germline V gives CDR1 SGHTA, CDR2 FQGNSA. DNA of the CDR3: TGTGCCAGCAGCTTCGGGACAGACTACGAGCAGTACTTC. Its translation: CASSFGTDYEQYF.

The rearrangement links TRBV4-1 to TRBJ2-1; 11 nucleotides match TRBD2. This CDR3 contains 19 residues. The trim removed 2 bases at V and 0 bases at J, leaving 9 bases unmatched. Germline CDR1 reads MGHRA; CDR2 reads YSYEKL. CDR3 residues: CASSQRASGGSSSYNEQFF. CDR3 DNA: TGCGCCAGCAGCCAAAGGGCTAGCGGGGGGTCGAGCTCCTACAATGAGCAGTTCTTC.

V and J are TRBV30 and TRBJ1-3, with TRBD1 matching over 7 bases. V trimming: 3 bases; J trimming: 6 bases; junction bases outside the gene matches: 5. From germline, CDR1 is GTSNPN and CDR2 SVGIG (reference sequence). This CDR3 is built from 13 residues. CDR3: CAWRGKGANTIYF. The CDR3 region has the DNA TGTGCCTGGAGAGGGAAGGGGGCAAACACCATATATTTT.

The CDR3 DNA follows: TGTGCCAGCAGCCTATGGACAACCGGGGAGCTGTTTTTT. Encoded protein: CASSLWTTGELFF. The rearrangement links TRBV28 to TRBJ2-2; possible D gene TRBD1, 5 bases. CDR3 length: 13 residues. From germline, CDR1 is MDHEN and CDR2 SYDVKM. V was shortened by 6 bases and J by 5 bases, with 10 bases between the two germline ends.

The chain carries TRBV19 and TRBJ1-5; 12 bases line up with TRBD1. Trimming removed 4 bases from V and 6 bases from J; junction bases left unmatched: 10. Germline CDR1 reads LNHDA; CDR2 reads SQIVND (reference sequence). This CDR3 has 17 amino acids. Written as DNA, the CDR3 is TGTGCCAGTAGTAAATCGACTGGGACAGGGGGCGTTCAGCCCCAGCATTTT. This gives the protein CASSKSTGTGGVQPQHF.

The gene calls are TRBV9 and TRBJ1-4; maybe TRBD1 (5 bases). V dropped 1 base and J dropped 0 bases, with 16 bases sitting between them. There are 18 residues in the CDR3. Germline V gives CDR1 SGDLS, CDR2 YYNGEE. Written as DNA, the CDR3 is TGTGCCAGCAGCGTAAGGGGACTTGGATTTGCAACTAATGAAAAACTGTTTTTT. It yields the protein CASSVRGLGFATNEKLFF.

This sequence joins TRBV6-4 and TRBJ1-6; maybe TRBD1 (5 bases). The CDR3 extends over 15 amino acids. V lost 4 bases to trimming and J lost 10 bases, with 17 bases between them. Germline CDR1 and CDR2: MRHNA and SNTAGT. The DNA for the CDR3 is TGTGCCAGCAGTGTCAGCCCCGGGGGGGGGTCACCCCTCCACTTT. Translated: CASSVSPGGGSPLHF.

The V gene is TRBV7-9, the J gene TRBJ1-1; the match to TRBD1 covers 9 bases. The germline V gene has CDR1 SEHNR and CDR2 FQNEAQ (reference sequence). The CDR3 has 15 amino acids. The V segment lost 2 bases and the J segment 6 bases; nucleotides outside the gene matches: 7. The CDR3 spells CASSLPGQGPAEAFF. CDR3 sequence (DNA): TGTGCCAGCAGCTTACCAGGACAGGGGCCCGCTGAAGCTTTCTTT.

The chain links TRBV21-1 to TRBJ1-4. TRBV21-1 is tagged as a pseudogene. CDR3 length: 18 amino acids. CDR3 protein: CASSRLEIPKETNEKLFF. The CDR3 nucleotides read TGTGCCAGCAGTCGGCTGGAGATCCCAAAGGAGACTAATGAAAAACTGTTTTTT.

The chain links TRBV2 to TRBJ1-5; tentative D call: TRBD1 (5 bases). The CDR3 totals 13 residues. Germline loops: CDR1 SNHLY, CDR2 FYNNEI. V lost 5 bases and J 4 bases, leaving 9 bases between the germline ends. DNA for the CDR3: TGTGCCAGCAGTTGGACACTAAATCAGCCCCAGCATTTT. This codes for CASSWTLNQPQHF. Using reference TRBV2 and TRBJ1-5 for the parts outside the CDR3, the full variable domain is EPEVTQTPSHQVTQMGQEVILRCVPISNHLYFYWYRQILGQKVEFLVSFYNNEISEKSEIFDDQFSVERPDGSNFTLKIRSTKLEDSAMYFCASSWTLNQPQHFGDGTRLSIL.

The rearrangement joins TRBV7-3 to TRBJ1-1; 7 bases align to TRBD1. This CDR3 region has 16 residues. CDR1 is SGHTA, CDR2 FQGTGA, per germline. Trimming took 2 bases from V and 5 from J; bases not matched to a gene: 11. The CDR3 bases are TGTGCCAGCAGCTTATTAGACAGGGTATTCACAACTGAAGCTTTCTTT. Protein sequence: CASSLLDRVFTTEAFF. Variable domain in full (rest from reference TRBV7-3 and TRBJ1-1): GAGVSQTPSNKVTEKGKYVELRCDPISGHTALYWYRQSLGQGPEFLIYFQGTGAADDSGLPNDRFFAVRPEGSVSTLKIQRTERGDSAVYLCASSLLDRVFTTEAFFGQGTRLTVV.

This clone was seen only a few times. This chain links TRBV5-6 with TRBJ1-6; 7 bases map to TRBD1. The germline gives CDR1 SGHDT, CDR2 YYEEEE. V shed 4 bases and J 6 bases; nucleotides not matched to a gene: 1. There are 13 residues in the CDR3. In nucleotides, the CDR3 is TGTGCCAGCAGCCGGGACAGTAATTCACCCCTCCACTTT. Translating it yields CASSRDSNSPLHF. Full variable domain (outside the CDR3, taken from reference TRBV5-6 and TRBJ1-6): DAGVTQSPTHLIKTRGQQVTLRCSPKSGHDTVSWYQQALGQGPQFIFQYYEEEERQRGNFPDRFSGHQFPNYSSELNVNALLLGDSALYLCASSRDSNSPLHFGNGTRLTVT.

This clone occurred once. This chain links TRBV7-9 with TRBJ1-2, with D tentatively TRBD1 (5 bases). V lost 1 base and J 10 bases, leaving 13 bases between the germline ends. The CDR3 has 13 residues. Germline CDR1 and CDR2: SEHNR and FQNEAQ (reference sequence). CDR3 loop: CASSLVAGSDYTF. DNA of the CDR3: TGTGCCAGCAGCTTAGTCGCAGGGTCGGACTACACCTTC. The full variable domain, rest sourced from reference TRBV7-9 and TRBJ1-2, is DTGVSQNPRHKITKRGQNVTFRCDPISEHNRLYWYRQTLGQGPEFLTYFQNEAQLEKSRLLSDRFSAERPKGSFSTLEIQRTEQGDSAMYLCASSLVAGSDYTFGSGTRLTVV.

The chain recombines TRBV19 with TRBJ2-6; possibly TRBD2 for D (6 bases). Germline V gene lookup returns CDR1 LNHDA and CDR2 SQIVND (reference sequence). This CDR3 is built from 19 residues. Trimming pared 1 base from V and 0 bases from J, leaving 16 bases between. CDR3 loop: CASSIGARGSRSGANVLTF. DNA for the CDR3: TGTGCCAGTAGTATAGGTGCGCGGGGTAGTCGCTCTGGGGCCAACGTCCTGACTTTC. Together with reference TRBV19 and TRBJ2-6, the CDR3 gives the full variable domain: DGGITQSPKYLFRKEGQNVTLSCEQNLNHDAMYWYRQDPGQGLRLIYYSQIVNDFQKGDIAEGYSVSREKKESFPLTVTSAQKNPTAFYLCASSIGARGSRSGANVLTFGAGSRLTVL.

V and J are TRBV5-8 and TRBJ2-7; no clear D gene. The germline V gene has CDR1 SGHTS and CDR2 YDEGEE. Trimming removed 1 base from V and 0 bases from J, with 8 bases in between. The CDR3 contains 14 residues. CDR3 DNA: TGTGCCAGCAGCTTGAACCCTACCTCCTACGAGCAGTACTTC. Protein sequence: CASSLNPTSYEQYF.

The genes are TRBV5-1 and TRBJ1-1, with 8 nucleotides matching TRBD1. Germline V gene sequence: CDR1 SGHRS, CDR2 YFSETQ. The V and J ends lost 4 bases and 1 base, in that order; junction bases with no gene match: 6. This CDR3 is 15 amino acids long. The CDR3 protein is CASSRGQDSNTEAFF. The CDR3 DNA sequence: TGCGCCAGCAGCCGGGGACAGGACTCGAACACTGAAGCTTTCTTT.

The chain has TRBV5-1 and TRBJ1-4; no clear D gene. CDR1 is SGHRS and CDR2 is YFSETQ in the germline V gene. The CDR3 loop spans 15 amino acids. V lost 4 bases, J lost 3 bases, and 13 bases lay in between. The CDR3 DNA sequence: TGCGCCAGCAGCCGCGTGGACGGGGCTAATGAAAAACTGTTTTTT. It is translated as CASSRVDGANEKLFF.

This chain uses TRBV5-8 with TRBJ2-3, with 9 bases matching TRBD1. The CDR3 has 13 residues. The germline gives CDR1 SGHTS, CDR2 YDEGEE. V was pared by 7 bases and J by 0 bases, with 0 bases of the junction left unmatched. The CDR3 region has the DNA TGTGCCAGCGGACAGGGGAGCACAGATACGCAGTATTTT. Translation gives CASGQGSTDTQYF.